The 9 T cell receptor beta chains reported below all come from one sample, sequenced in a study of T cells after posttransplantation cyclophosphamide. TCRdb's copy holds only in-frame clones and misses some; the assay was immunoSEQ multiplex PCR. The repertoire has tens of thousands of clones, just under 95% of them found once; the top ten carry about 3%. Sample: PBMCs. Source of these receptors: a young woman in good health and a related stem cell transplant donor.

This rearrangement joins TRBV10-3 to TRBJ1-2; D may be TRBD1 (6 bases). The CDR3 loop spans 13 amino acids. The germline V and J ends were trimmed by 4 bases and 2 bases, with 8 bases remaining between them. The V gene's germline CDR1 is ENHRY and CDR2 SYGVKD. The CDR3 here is CAISVTGNYGYTF. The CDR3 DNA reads TGTGCCATCAGTGTTACAGGGAACTATGGCTACACCTTC.

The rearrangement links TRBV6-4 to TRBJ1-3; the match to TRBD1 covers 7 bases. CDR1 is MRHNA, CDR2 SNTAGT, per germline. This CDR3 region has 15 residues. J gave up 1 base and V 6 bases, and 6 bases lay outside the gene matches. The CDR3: CASSQTGSSGNTIYF. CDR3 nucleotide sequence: TGTGCCAGCAGCCAGACAGGGTCTTCTGGAAACACCATATATTTT.

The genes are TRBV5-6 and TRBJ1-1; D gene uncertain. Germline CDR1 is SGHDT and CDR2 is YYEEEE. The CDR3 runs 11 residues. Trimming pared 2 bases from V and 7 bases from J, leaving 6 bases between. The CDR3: CASSFASEAFF. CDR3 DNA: TGTGCCAGCAGCTTTGCAAGTGAAGCTTTCTTT. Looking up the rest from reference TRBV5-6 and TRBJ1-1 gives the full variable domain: DAGVTQSPTHLIKTRGQQVTLRCSPKSGHDTVSWYQQALGQGPQFIFQYYEEEERQRGNFPDRFSGHQFPNYSSELNVNALLLGDSALYLCASSFASEAFFGQGTRLTVV.

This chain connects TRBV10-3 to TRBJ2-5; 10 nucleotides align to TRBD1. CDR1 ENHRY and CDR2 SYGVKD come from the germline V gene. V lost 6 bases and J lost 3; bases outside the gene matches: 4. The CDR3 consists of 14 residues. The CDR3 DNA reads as TGTGCCATCAGCGCCGGGACAGGGGAAGAGACCCAGTACTTC. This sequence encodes CAISAGTGEETQYF.

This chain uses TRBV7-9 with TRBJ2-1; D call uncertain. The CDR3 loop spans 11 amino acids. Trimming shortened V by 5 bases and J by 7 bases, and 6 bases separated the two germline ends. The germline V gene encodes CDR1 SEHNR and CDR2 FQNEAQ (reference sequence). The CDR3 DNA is TGTGCCAGCAGCACCGTGAATGAGCAGTTCTTC. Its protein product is CASSTVNEQFF.

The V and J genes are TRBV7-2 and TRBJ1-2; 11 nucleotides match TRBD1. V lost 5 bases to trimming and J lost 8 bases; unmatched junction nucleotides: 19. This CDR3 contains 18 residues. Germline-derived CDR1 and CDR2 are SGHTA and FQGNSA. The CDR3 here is CASSPSLGGQGALFGYTF. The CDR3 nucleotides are TGTGCCAGCAGCCCAAGCTTGGGAGGACAGGGGGCGCTTTTCGGCTACACCTTC.

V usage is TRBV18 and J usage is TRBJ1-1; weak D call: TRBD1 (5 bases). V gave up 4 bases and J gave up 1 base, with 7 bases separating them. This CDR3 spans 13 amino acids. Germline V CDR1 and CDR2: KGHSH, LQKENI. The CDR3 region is CASSRGPNTEAFF. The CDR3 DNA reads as TGTGCCAGCTCACGGGGACCGAACACTGAAGCTTTCTTT.

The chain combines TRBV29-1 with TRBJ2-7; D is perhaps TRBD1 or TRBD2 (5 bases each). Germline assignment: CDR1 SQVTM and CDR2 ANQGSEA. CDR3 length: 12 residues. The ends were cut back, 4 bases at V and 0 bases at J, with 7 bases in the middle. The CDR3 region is CSVGGASYEQYF. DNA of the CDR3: TGCAGCGTTGGAGGGGCCTCCTACGAGCAGTACTTC.

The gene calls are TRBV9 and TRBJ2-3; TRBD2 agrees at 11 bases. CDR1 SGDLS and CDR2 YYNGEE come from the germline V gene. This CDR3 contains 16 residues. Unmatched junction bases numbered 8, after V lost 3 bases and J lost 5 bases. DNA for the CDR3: TGTGCCAGCAGCGCCATAGCGGGGGGGCCGGGAGATACGCAGTATTTT. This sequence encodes CASSAIAGGPGDTQYF.